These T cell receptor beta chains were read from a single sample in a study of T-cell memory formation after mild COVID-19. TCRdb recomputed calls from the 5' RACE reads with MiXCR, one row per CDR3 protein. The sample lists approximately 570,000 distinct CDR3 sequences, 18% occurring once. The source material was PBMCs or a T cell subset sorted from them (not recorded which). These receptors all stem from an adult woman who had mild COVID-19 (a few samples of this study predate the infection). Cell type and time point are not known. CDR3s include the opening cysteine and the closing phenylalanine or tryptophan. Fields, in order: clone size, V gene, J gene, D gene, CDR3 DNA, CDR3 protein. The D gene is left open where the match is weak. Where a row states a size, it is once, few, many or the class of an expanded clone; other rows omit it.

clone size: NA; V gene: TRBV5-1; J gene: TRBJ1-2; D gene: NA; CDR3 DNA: TGCGCCAGCAGCGGGCAGGGGTTTACTAACTATGGCTACACCTTC; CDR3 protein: CASSGQGFTNYGYTF
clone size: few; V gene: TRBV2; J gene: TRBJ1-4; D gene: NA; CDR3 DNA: TGTGCCAGCAAGCCCAGGGCAACTAATGAAAAACTGTTTTTT; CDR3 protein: CASKPRATNEKLFF
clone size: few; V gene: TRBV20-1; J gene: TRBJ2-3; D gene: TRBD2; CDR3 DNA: TGCAGTGCTCCAACGCGGGGAGCGGGAGCTGGTACGCAGTATTTT; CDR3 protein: CSAPTRGAGAGTQYF
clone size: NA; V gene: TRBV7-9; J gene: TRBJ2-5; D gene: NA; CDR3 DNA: TGTGCCAGCAGTCACCTCAGGGAGCGAAAGACCCAGTACTTC; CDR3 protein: CASSHLRERKTQYF
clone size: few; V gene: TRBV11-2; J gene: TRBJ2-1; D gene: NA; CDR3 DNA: TGTGCCAGCAGCTTTAGGGGGAGTGGGGGTTACAATGAGCAGTTCTTC; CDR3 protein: CASSFRGSGGYNEQFF
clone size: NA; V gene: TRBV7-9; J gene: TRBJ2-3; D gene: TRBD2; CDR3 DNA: TGTGCCAGCAGCGCTAGCGGGAGGGATCTAGATACGCAGTATTTT; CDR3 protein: CASSASGRDLDTQYF
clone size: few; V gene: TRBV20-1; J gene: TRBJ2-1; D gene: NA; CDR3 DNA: TGCAGTGCTAGACTTCTCGGACAAGGAGCGATAAATGAGCAGTTCTTC; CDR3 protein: CSARLLGQGAINEQFF
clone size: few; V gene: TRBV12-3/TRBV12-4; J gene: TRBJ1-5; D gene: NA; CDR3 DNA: TGTGCCAGCAGTTTTACCCCACAGGCGAGTCAGCCCCAGCATTTT; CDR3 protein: CASSFTPQASQPQHF
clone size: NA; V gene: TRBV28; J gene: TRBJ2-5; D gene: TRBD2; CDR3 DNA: TGTGCCAGCAGCGCTCGGGGGGGCGTATCAGAGACCCAGTACTTC; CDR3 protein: CASSARGGVSETQYF
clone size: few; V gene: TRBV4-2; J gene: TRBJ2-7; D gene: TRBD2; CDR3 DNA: TGTGCCAGCAGCCAAGAACTAGCGATCTACGAGCAGTACTTC; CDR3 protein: CASSQELAIYEQYF
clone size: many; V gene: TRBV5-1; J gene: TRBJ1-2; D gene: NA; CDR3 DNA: TGCGCCAGCAGCTCCCATCAGAGTTATGGCTACACCTTC; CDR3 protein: CASSSHQSYGYTF
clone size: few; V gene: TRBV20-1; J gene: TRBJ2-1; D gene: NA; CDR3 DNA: TGCAGTGCTAGGGCGGGGGCCTTCCCCAATGAGCAGTTCTTC; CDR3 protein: CSARAGAFPNEQFF
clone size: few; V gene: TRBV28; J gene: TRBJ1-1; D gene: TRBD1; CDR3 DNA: TGTGCCACCAATACCCCCAGGGGGCGGACTGAAGCTTTCTTT; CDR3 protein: CATNTPRGRTEAFF
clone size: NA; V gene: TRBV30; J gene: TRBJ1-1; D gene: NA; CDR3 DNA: TGTGCCTGGGGACAGCTTTCATTAGCTTTCTTT; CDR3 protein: CAWGQLSLAFF
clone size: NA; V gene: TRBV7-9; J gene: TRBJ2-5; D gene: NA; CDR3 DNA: TGTGCCAGCAGCTCAACACACCAGGGTCCCGAGACCCAGTACTTC; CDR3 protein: CASSSTHQGPETQYF
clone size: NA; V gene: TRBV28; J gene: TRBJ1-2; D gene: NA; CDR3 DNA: TGTGCCAGCAGTTTCACCAGGGTATCTAACTATGGCTACACCTTC; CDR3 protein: CASSFTRVSNYGYTF
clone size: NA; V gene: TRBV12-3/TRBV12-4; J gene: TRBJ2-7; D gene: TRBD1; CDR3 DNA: TGTGCCAGCAGTGGGGGACAGACTACAACCTACGAGCAGTACTTC; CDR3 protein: CASSGGQTTTYEQYF
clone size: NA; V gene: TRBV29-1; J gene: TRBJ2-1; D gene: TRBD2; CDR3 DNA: TGCAGCGTTGAAATAGGACTAGCGGGAGTCTACAATGAGCAGTTCTTC; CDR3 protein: CSVEIGLAGVYNEQFF
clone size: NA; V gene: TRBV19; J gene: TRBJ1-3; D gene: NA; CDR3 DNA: TGTGCCAGTAGTATCGGCCCCGGGACCTCTGGAAACACCATATATTTT; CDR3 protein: CASSIGPGTSGNTIYF
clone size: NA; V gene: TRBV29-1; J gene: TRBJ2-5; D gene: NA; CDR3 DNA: TGCAGCGTTGAAGACGTGTCTGGGCAAGAGACCCAGTACTTC; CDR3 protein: CSVEDVSGQETQYF
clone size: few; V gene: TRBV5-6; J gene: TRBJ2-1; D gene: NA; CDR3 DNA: TGTGCCAGCAGCTACCGGGTGAACCCCAGGGGGGCCAATGAGCAGTTCTTC; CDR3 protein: CASSYRVNPRGANEQFF
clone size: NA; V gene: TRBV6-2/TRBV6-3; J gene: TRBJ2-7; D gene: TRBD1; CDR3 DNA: TGTGCCAGCAGTTACAGGGACAGGGCCGACTACGAGCAGTACTTC; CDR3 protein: CASSYRDRADYEQYF
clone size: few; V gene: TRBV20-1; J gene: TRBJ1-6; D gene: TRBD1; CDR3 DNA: TGCAGTGCTAGTGAAACAAAACCGGGACAGGGGAATTCACCCCTCCACTTT; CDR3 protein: CSASETKPGQGNSPLHF
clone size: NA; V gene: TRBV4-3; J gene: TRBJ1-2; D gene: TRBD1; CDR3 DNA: TGCGCCAGCAGCCCCTACAGGGGGCCTAACTATGGCTACACCTTC; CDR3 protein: CASSPYRGPNYGYTF
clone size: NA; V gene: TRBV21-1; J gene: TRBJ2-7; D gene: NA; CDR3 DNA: TGTGCCAGTCAGGCCGAGCAGTACTTC; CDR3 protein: CASQAEQYF
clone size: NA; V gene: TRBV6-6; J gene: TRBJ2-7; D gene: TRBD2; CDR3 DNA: TGTGCCAGCTTAGCGGGGGGGCCGGGCGAGCAGTACTTC; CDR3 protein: CASLAGGPGEQYF
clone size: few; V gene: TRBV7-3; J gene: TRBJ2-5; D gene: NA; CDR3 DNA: TGTGCCAGCAGCTCTTATCAGGGATCCGCGAGGTACTTC; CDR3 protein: CASSSYQGSARYF
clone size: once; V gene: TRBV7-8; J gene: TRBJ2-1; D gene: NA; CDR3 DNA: TGTGCCAGCAGCTCACGCTATGAGCAGTTCTTC; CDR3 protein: CASSSRYEQFF
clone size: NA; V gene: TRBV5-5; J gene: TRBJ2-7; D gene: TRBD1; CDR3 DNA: TGTGCCAGCAGCTTGTTCGGGGACAGCTCCTACGAGCAGTACTTC; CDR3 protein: CASSLFGDSSYEQYF
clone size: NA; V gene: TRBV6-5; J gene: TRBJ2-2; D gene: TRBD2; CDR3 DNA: TGTGCCAGCAGCCCAGGCGGGGGGCGCACGAGCGGGGAGCTGTTTTTT; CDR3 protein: CASSPGGGRTSGELFF
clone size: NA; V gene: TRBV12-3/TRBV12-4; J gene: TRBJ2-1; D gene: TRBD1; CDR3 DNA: TGTGCCAGCAATTCTCGGACAGGGGTCAATGAGCAGTTCTTC; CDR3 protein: CASNSRTGVNEQFF
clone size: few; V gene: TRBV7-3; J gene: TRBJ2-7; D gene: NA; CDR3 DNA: TGTGCCAGCAGCCAAATCCCCAGGGTAAGGGGCGAGCAGTACTTC; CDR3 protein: CASSQIPRVRGEQYF
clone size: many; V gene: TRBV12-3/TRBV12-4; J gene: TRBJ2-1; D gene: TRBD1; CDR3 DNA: TGTGCCAGCAGCCTCCGGGGACAGGGGAATGAGCAGTTCTTC; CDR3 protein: CASSLRGQGNEQFF
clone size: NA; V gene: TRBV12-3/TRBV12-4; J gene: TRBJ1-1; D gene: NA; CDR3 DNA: TGTGCCAGCACCGCCGACACCGTCCCTGAAGCTTTCTTT; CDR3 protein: CASTADTVPEAFF
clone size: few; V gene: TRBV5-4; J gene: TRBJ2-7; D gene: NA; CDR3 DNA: TGTGCCAGCAGCTTACGAGGCTTCGAGCAGTACTTC; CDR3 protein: CASSLRGFEQYF
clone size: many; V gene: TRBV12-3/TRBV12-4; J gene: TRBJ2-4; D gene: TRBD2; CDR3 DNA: TGTGCCAGCAACGCGGGAGATATGGACATTCAGTACTTC; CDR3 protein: CASNAGDMDIQYF
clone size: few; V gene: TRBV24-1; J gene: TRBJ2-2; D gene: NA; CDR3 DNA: TGTGCCACCAGTGTCCCCGGGACCGACTACACCGGGGAGCTGTTTTTT; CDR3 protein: CATSVPGTDYTGELFF
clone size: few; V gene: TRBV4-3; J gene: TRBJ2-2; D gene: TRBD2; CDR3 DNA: TGCGCCAGCAGCTCAAATCTGGGACTAGCGGACTCGAACACCGGGGAGCTGTTTTTT; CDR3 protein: CASSSNLGLADSNTGELFF
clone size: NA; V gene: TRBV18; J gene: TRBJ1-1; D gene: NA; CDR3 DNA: TGTGCCAGCTCACCAGATTCAGGGATGGTGAACACTGAAGCTTTCTTT; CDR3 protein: CASSPDSGMVNTEAFF
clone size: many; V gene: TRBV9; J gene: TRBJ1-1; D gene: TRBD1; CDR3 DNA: TGTGCCAGCAGCGCGGGGACAGCAAGAATGAACACTGAAGCTTTCTTT; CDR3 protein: CASSAGTARMNTEAFF
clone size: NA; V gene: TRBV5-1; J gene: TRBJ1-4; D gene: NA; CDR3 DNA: TGCGCCAGCAGCTTGGCGGTCGGGCCCGGGCCCAATGAAAAACTGTTTTTT; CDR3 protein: CASSLAVGPGPNEKLFF
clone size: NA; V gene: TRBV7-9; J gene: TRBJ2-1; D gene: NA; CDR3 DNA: TGTGCCAGCAGCTTAGGACAGGCGTTTGAGCAGTTCTTC; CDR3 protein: CASSLGQAFEQFF
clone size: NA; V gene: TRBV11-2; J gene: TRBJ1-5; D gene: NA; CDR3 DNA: TGTGCCAGCAGCGGCAGGGTAGAATTTGGGAATCAGCCCCAGCATTTT; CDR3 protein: CASSGRVEFGNQPQHF
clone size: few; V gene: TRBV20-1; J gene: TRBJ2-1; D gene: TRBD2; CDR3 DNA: TGCAGTGCTAGATGGGGGACTAGCGGCGGCAATGAGCAGTTCTTC; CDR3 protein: CSARWGTSGGNEQFF
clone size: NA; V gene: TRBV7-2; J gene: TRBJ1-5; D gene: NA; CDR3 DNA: TGTGCCAGCAGCTTAGGAGAAGCCCAGCATTTT; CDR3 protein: CASSLGEAQHF
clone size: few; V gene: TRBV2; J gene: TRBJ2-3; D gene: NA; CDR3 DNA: TGTGCCAGCGGCAGGCAGAGTCCAGATACGCAGTATTTT; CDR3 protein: CASGRQSPDTQYF
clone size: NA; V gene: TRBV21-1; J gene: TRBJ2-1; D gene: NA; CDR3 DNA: TGTGCCAGCAGTCCGATGGCCGGGACGGACAATCACAATGAGCAGTTCTTC; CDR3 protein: CASSPMAGTDNHNEQFF
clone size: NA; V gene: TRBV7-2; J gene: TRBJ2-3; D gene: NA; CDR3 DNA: TGTGCCAGCAGCCGGATACTAGCAGATACGCAGTATTTT; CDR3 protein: CASSRILADTQYF
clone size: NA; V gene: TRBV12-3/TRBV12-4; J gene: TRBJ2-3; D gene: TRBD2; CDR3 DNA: TGTGCCAGCACCCCTCATTTAGCGGGAGGGGGAGATACGCAGTATTTT; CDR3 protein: CASTPHLAGGGDTQYF
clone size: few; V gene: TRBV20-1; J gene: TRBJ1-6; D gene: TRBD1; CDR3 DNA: TGCAGTGCTAGGACCTCCGGGACAGGGTATACTTCACCCCTCCACTTT; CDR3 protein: CSARTSGTGYTSPLHF
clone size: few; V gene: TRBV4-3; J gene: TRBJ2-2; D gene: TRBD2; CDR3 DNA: TGCGCCAGCAGCCAAGGGACGCTGGCGGGAGTTCGCACCGGGGAGCTGTTTTTT; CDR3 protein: CASSQGTLAGVRTGELFF
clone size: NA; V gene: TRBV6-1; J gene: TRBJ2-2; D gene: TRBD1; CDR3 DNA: TGTGCCAGCAGTTCCGGGACAGCTGACACCGGGGAGCTGTTTTTT; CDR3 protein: CASSSGTADTGELFF
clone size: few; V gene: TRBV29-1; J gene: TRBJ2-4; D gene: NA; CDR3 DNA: TGCAGCGTTGAAAAGACAGTTGACATTCAGTACTTC; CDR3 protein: CSVEKTVDIQYF
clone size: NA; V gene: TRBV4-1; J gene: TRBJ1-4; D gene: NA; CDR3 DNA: TGCGCCAGCAGCCAAGACTGGACTTGGAGGGAAAAACTGTTTTTT; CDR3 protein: CASSQDWTWREKLFF
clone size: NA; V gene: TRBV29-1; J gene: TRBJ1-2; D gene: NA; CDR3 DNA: TGCAGCGTTGCAGAGGGTTTAGGTGGCTACACCTTC; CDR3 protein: CSVAEGLGGYTF
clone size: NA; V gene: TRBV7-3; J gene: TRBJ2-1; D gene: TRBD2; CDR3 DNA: TGTGCCAGCAGCCTACAAGCGGGGGGGCATTATGAGCAGTTCTTC; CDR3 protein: CASSLQAGGHYEQFF
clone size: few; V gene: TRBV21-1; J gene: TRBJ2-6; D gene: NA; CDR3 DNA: TGTGCCAGCAGCATCAACTCTCGGGACAGGGGACAATCGAACTCTGGGGCCAACGTCCTGACTTTC; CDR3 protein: CASSINSRDRGQSNSGANVLTF
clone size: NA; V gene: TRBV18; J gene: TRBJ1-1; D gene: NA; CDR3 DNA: TGTGCCAGCTCACCAGGGGGTTGGAACACTGAAGCTTTCTTT; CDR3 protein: CASSPGGWNTEAFF